This TCR beta chain was profiled in a study of T-cell memory formation after mild COVID-19 (dated by TCRdb to about 2021). Regarding the study in general: TCR sequence clusters from the two donors were found to be largely donor specific. T-cell clones expanding and contracting after mild COVID-19 in two donors were tracked by longitudinal TCRalpha and TCRbeta repertoire sequencing. The cohort was made up of two young adult volunteers, one female and one male, who were previously healthy.

The germline V gene (reference sequence) supplies CDR1 GTSNPN and CDR2 SVGIG. From the cysteine through the phenylalanine, the CDR3 covers 13 amino acids. Just the 39-base CDR3 DNA is kept, in frame starting at base 1. V is cut back by 8 bases and J by 9 bases, with 10 bases in the junction unmatched. Sequencer: Illumina NovaSeq 6000. Using 5'RACE with constant-segment primers, TCRalpha and TCRbeta cDNA libraries were constructed, with sample barcodes and unique molecular identifiers added in the process. RNA was extracted from every sample with Trizol reagent. Library amplification was performed in two PCR steps, and a second sample barcode and Illumina TruSeq adapters were introduced in the second step. Sequencing of libraries was performed on an Illumina NovaSeq with 2 x 150 bp paired-end reads. Regarding the original processing steps: With migec v1.2.7, reads were demultiplexed and then collapsed into UMI-guided consensus sequences. Using mixcr v2.1.11, the UMI consensuses were aligned to TRA and TRB V and J templates and assembled into clonotypes. Clonotypes were classified as expanded or contracted when called significant by both edgeR and NoisET, with noise models trained on biological replicates. edgeR calls used a false discovery rate-adjusted p below 0.01 and a log2 fold-change threshold of 1. As an exploratory analysis of dynamics, max-normalized trajectories of the 1000 most abundant clonotypes were examined by PCA with hierarchical clustering. Separately sequenced CD4+ and CD8+ repertoires were used to assign the CD4 or CD8 phenotype of responding clones. TCRdb handled the public reads itself, with Q25 trimming in fastp and clone calling in MiXCR, and kept productive beta chains. A single entry per CDR3 protein holds the most common genes and DNA from its merged rows. It is TCRdb's table, rather than the study itself, that gives the V and J calls and clone size. The sample includes about 250,000 distinct CDR3 sequences, with just over 15% observed a single time. Of the sample, around 2% falls within the top ten clones.

Ficoll-Paque density gradient centrifugation was used to isolate PBMCs. Only a few counts were recorded for this clonotype. There is no known antigen for this receptor. Base qualities are not at hand, and no much larger clone is one base apart. Results the study describes overall, beyond this receptor: Contracting CD4+ clones turned up mainly in the CM and EM memory subsets, whereas EMRA was where CD8+ clones were enriched. Some responding clones were found in pre-infection memory, which suggests that pre-existing cross-reactive memory T cells took part in the SARS-CoV-2 response. The study covered only two mild cases, and larger cohorts including severe cases with pre-infection samples were considered necessary. Balanced CD4/CD8 phenotypes were observed for clones contracting from day 15 to 85, whereas a bias towards CD4+ was observed for a second wave of clones expanding from day 15 to 37. Whether the second-wave clones peaking on day 37 were SARS-CoV-2 specific was not confirmed.

The sample was PBMCs or a T cell subset sorted from them (not recorded which). The clonotype originates from an adult woman who had mild COVID-19 (a few samples of this study predate the infection). The sample titles of this study are shuffled in the database, so cell type and time point are left out; the donor was told from shared clones. This chain joins TRBV30 to TRBJ1-6, with TRBD1 matching 7 junction bases. The nucleotide sequence is TGTGCCCTAACAGGGGAGGGAATTTCACCCCTCCACTTT. Its translation reads: CALTGEGISPLHF.